These 27 T cell receptor beta chains were sequenced from one sample in a study of CD8 T cells in ankylosing spondylitis. TCRdb re-analysed the 5' RACE reads in MiXCR, keeping a single row per CDR3 protein. The sample has roughly 160,000 distinct CDR3 sequences; around a tenth are singletons. Specimen: blood, either unsorted or a sorted T cell fraction (not recorded which). The source of these receptors is a female donor with ankylosing spondylitis or in good health (not recorded which).

The CDR3 reads CASSADRVEGYTF. Here the CDR3 DNA reads TGTGCCAGCAGCGCGGACAGGGTAGAAGGCTACACCTTC. The chain couples TRBV6-4 to TRBJ1-2, with 8 bases matching TRBD1. Unmatched junction bases numbered 8, after V lost 6 bases and J lost 8 bases. The CDR3 runs 13 residues. CDR1 is MRHNA, CDR2 SNTAGT, per germline.

This chain connects TRBV5-1 to TRBJ2-1, with D possibly being TRBD2 (5 bases). The CDR3 runs 16 residues. Between the trimmed V and J ends, which lost 0 bases and 3 bases, there was a span of 13 bases. Germline V gives CDR1 SGHRS, CDR2 YFSETQ. The CDR3 region is CASSLEEGDLYNEQFF. The CDR3 nucleotides are TGCGCCAGCAGCTTGGAAGAGGGAGACCTCTACAATGAGCAGTTCTTC. Together with reference TRBV5-1 and TRBJ2-1, the CDR3 gives the full variable domain: KAGVTQTPRYLIKTRGQQVTLSCSPISGHRSVSWYQQTPGQGLQFLFEYFSETQRNKGNFPGRFSGRQFSNSRSEMNVSTLELGDSALYLCASSLEEGDLYNEQFFGPGTRLTVL.

The sample holds a few counts of this clonotype. The chain links TRBV20-1 to TRBJ2-3; 7 positions agree with TRBD2. Trimming removed 0 bases from V and 3 bases from J; junction bases left unmatched: 6. The CDR3 consists of 15 residues. The germline V gene encodes CDR1 DFQATT and CDR2 SNEGSKA (reference sequence). The CDR3 sequence: CSARDMGGRTDTQYF. CDR3 coding DNA: TGCAGTGCTAGAGATATGGGCGGGAGAACAGATACGCAGTATTTT.

This clonotype showed up many times. The genes are TRBV12-3 or TRBV12-4 and TRBJ2-5; TRBD1 aligns across 7 bases. The CDR3 loop spans 12 amino acids. V trimming: 6 bases; J trimming: 5 bases; junction bases outside the gene matches: 3. The CDR3, as DNA: TGTGCCAGCAGCTCACAGGGGGAGACCCAGTACTTC. Translation: CASSSQGETQYF.

The sample holds many counts of this clonotype. The rearrangement uses TRBV11-2 and TRBJ2-3; D remains unclear. V was pared by 2 bases and J by 0 bases, with 6 bases between. Germline V gene lookup returns CDR1 SGHAT and CDR2 FQNNGV. The CDR3 spans 14 residues. CDR3 in amino acids: CASSLIGSTDTQYF. DNA of the CDR3: TGTGCCAGCAGCTTAATTGGGAGCACAGATACGCAGTATTTT. The full variable domain, its missing parts supplied by reference TRBV11-2 and TRBJ2-3, is EAGVAQSPRYKIIEKRQSVAFWCNPISGHATLYWYQQILGQGPKLLIQFQNNGVVDDSQLPKDRFSAERLKGVDSTLKIQPAKLEDSAVYLCASSLIGSTDTQYFGPGTRLTVL.

The chain employs TRBV6-2 or TRBV6-3 and TRBJ1-5; D is unresolved. The V and J ends lost 2 bases and 0 bases respectively, with 8 bases between them. The CDR3 is made up of 15 amino acids. Looked up from germline, CDR1 is MNHEY and CDR2 is SVGEGT. DNA for the CDR3: TGTGCCAGCAGTTACCTCGGGTTTAGCAATCAGCCCCAGCATTTT. Translation: CASSYLGFSNQPQHF.

The V and J genes are TRBV20-1 and TRBJ2-2, with D maybe TRBD2 (5 bases). CDR1 is DFQATT and CDR2 is SNEGSKA in the germline V gene (reference sequence). This CDR3 region has 17 residues. Trimming took 5 bases from V and 0 from J, leaving 19 bases between them. The CDR3 spells CSASISEGLANTGELFF. CDR3 nucleotides: TGCAGTGCTTCTATAAGCGAGGGCCTAGCGAACACCGGGGAGCTGTTTTTT.

This clonotype was observed at least ten times. This chain joins TRBV3-1 and TRBJ2-7; 7 positions agree with TRBD1. Germline V CDR1 and CDR2: LGHDT, YNNKEL (reference sequence). After removal of 4 bases from V and 3 bases from J, the junction contained 6 bases not matched to a gene. The CDR3 length is 14 residues. DNA of the CDR3: TGTGCCAGCAGCCTAGGGACAGACAACTACGAGCAGTACTTC. It is translated as CASSLGTDNYEQYF.

This clonotype was counted a few times. The J gene is TRBJ2-5, the V gene TRBV5-6; 10 bases are shared with TRBD2. Trimming at V came to 0 bases and at J to 7 bases, leaving 12 bases not matched to a gene. This CDR3 comprises 17 residues. The V gene's germline CDR1 is SGHDT and CDR2 YYEEEE. The CDR3 loop is CASSLGRSGRAWGTQYF. The CDR3 DNA sequence: TGTGCCAGCAGCTTGGGTCGGAGCGGGAGGGCCTGGGGGACCCAGTACTTC.

This clonotype has a handful of counts. V is TRBV20-1 and J is TRBJ2-7, with TRBD1 matching over 10 bases. Trimming cost V 6 bases and J 0 bases; bases outside gene matches: 5. The CDR3 consists of 14 residues. Germline V gene data show CDR1 as DFQATT and CDR2 as SNEGSKA (reference sequence). CDR3 region: CSAERQGASYEQYF. The CDR3 bases are TGCAGTGCGGAGAGACAGGGGGCCTCCTACGAGCAGTACTTC.

The CDR3 spells CASSHPPGLAGVTGRGNEQFF. CDR3 coding DNA: TGTGCCAGCAGTCACCCTCCGGGACTAGCGGGAGTTACGGGACGGGGCAATGAGCAGTTCTTC. This chain links TRBV6-2 or TRBV6-3 with TRBJ2-1; TRBD2 matches at 14 bases. The CDR3 is 21 amino acids. V gave up 5 bases and J gave up 6 bases; unmatched junction bases: 21. Germline V lookup: CDR1 MNHEY, CDR2 SVGEGT.

This clonotype came up many times. CDR3 DNA: TGTGCCAGCAGTCGAGACGGGGAGCTGTTTTTT. Translated: CASSRDGELFF. The chain is built from TRBV12-3 or TRBV12-4 and TRBJ2-2; the D is unclear. V was cut by 5 bases and J by 7 bases, with 5 bases left in between. The CDR3 has 11 amino acids.

This sequence joins TRBV28 and TRBJ2-1; tentatively, D is TRBD1 (6 bases). The CDR3 runs to 14 residues. V was shortened by 7 bases and J by 6 bases, with 16 bases between the two germline ends. Germline-derived CDR1 and CDR2 are MDHEN and SYDVKM. The CDR3 loop is CASTQGTLSNEQFF. DNA for the CDR3: TGTGCCAGCACTCAGGGGACGCTTAGCAATGAGCAGTTCTTC.

In its sample, this clonotype was seen many times. The J gene is TRBJ2-5, the V gene TRBV12-5, with D uncertain. The CDR3 has 14 amino acids. V lost 3 bases and J lost 5, with 13 bases in between. Looked up from germline, CDR1 is LGHNT and CDR2 is FRNRAP. In DNA form, the CDR3 reads TGTGCTAGTGGTTTAGAGGCGGCCGGGGAGACCCAGTACTTC. Residues: CASGLEAAGETQYF.

The J gene is TRBJ2-7, the V gene TRBV2, with TRBD2 matching 11 bases. Losses at the gene ends were 6 bases for V and 5 bases for J; bases not matched to a gene: 6. The CDR3 totals 14 residues. CDR1 and CDR2 (germline): SNHLY, FYNNEI. In DNA, the CDR3 is TGTGCCAGCAGATTACTAGCGGGAGAAGACGAGCAGTACTTC. This encodes CASRLLAGEDEQYF.

In this sample, this clonotype turned up a few times. The genes are TRBV30 and TRBJ1-6, with D unclear. The V gene's germline CDR1 is GTSNPN and CDR2 SVGIG (reference sequence). This CDR3 comprises 13 residues. Trimming shortened V by 1 base and J by 10 bases, and 11 bases separated the two germline ends. The CDR3 region has the DNA TGTGCCTGGAGTGAAGTCCCCAGGTCACCCCTCCACTTT. Its protein product is CAWSEVPRSPLHF.

This clonotype was counted only a few times. The chain couples TRBV4-3 to TRBJ2-5; 13 positions match TRBD2. Per the germline V gene, CDR1 is LGHNA and CDR2 is YSLEER. The CDR3 sequence is 15 residues long. The V segment lost 4 bases and the J segment 4 bases; nucleotides outside the gene matches: 3. CDR3 DNA sequence: TGCGCCAGCAGCCTGACTAGCGGGAGGTCAGAGACCCAGTACTTC. Protein product: CASSLTSGRSETQYF.

This chain uses TRBV7-9 with TRBJ2-2; D remains ambiguous. The CDR3 extends over 13 amino acids. CDR1 SEHNR and CDR2 FQNEAQ come from the germline V gene (reference sequence). Trimming took 7 bases from V and 4 from J, leaving 10 bases between them. The CDR3 DNA follows: TGTGCCAGCATCAAGGGATCCACCGGGGAGCTGTTTTTT. Translating gives CASIKGSTGELFF.

This clonotype occurred a few times. The V gene is TRBV13, the J gene TRBJ2-1; possibly TRBD1 or TRBD2 for D (5 bases each). V was clipped by 5 bases and J by 7 bases, with 12 bases between them. CDR3 length equals 13 residues. CDR1 is PRHDT, CDR2 FYEKMQ, per germline (reference sequence). The CDR3 here is CASSRGPGNEQFF. DNA for the CDR3: TGTGCCAGCAGCCGGGGCCCGGGGAATGAGCAGTTCTTC.

This chain uses TRBV27 with TRBJ2-3; possibly TRBD2 for D (6 bases). V dropped 4 bases and J dropped 0 bases, with 17 bases sitting between them. The CDR3 spans 17 residues. CDR1 is MNHEY, CDR2 SMNVEV, per germline (reference sequence). CDR3 protein: CASSSYAGGPSTDTQYF. In nucleotides, the CDR3 is TGTGCCAGCAGTTCGTACGCCGGGGGACCGAGCACAGATACGCAGTATTTT.

V and J are TRBV5-4 and TRBJ2-7; D call uncertain. Trimming took off 0 bases at V and 4 bases at J, with 8 bases between the two ends. This CDR3 has 13 amino acids. Germline V gene data show CDR1 as SGHNT and CDR2 as YYREEE (reference sequence). CDR3 bases: TGTGCCAGCAGCTTGGCATATGGTTACGAGCAGTACTTC. Translation gives CASSLAYGYEQYF.

This clonotype has a count of ten or more. This chain uses TRBV29-1 with TRBJ2-7, with D perhaps TRBD1 or TRBD2 (5 bases each). The germline V gene encodes CDR1 SQVTM and CDR2 ANQGSEA. V was shortened by 7 bases and J by 1 base, with 11 bases between the two germline ends. The CDR3 is 12 amino acids. CDR3 residues: CSARGSSYEQYF. The DNA of the CDR3 is TGCAGCGCGAGGGGCAGTTCCTACGAGCAGTACTTC.

The chain couples TRBV27 to TRBJ2-7; D not resolved. V lost 0 bases and J 2 bases, leaving 11 bases between the germline ends. Germline CDR1 MNHEY, CDR2 SMNVEV (reference sequence). The CDR3 extends over 15 amino acids. CDR3 region: CASSLSRNSPYEQYF. The DNA for the CDR3 is TGTGCCAGCAGTTTATCAAGGAACTCCCCCTACGAGCAGTACTTC.

This clonotype came up many times. Here the CDR3 reads CASSLVRVNEQFF. CDR3 nucleotide sequence: TGTGCCAGCAGCTTAGTACGGGTAAATGAGCAGTTCTTC. The rearrangement links TRBV7-9 to TRBJ2-1; D ambiguous. CDR1 is SEHNR, CDR2 FQNEAQ, per germline (reference sequence). Trimming cost V 1 base and J 7 bases, with 8 bases left between them. The CDR3 loop spans 13 amino acids.

This clonotype was counted a few times. The chain uses TRBV4-1 and TRBJ1-5, with D hard to call. The CDR3 runs to 14 residues. The V end lost 2 bases, the J end lost 1 base, and 6 bases lay between the germline ends. Germline lookup yields CDR1 MGHRA and CDR2 YSYEKL. CDR3 coding DNA: TGCGCCAGCAGCCAAAGGGAGAGCAATCAGCCCCAGCATTTT. Translating gives CASSQRESNQPQHF.

V and J are TRBV12-3 or TRBV12-4 and TRBJ2-1, with TRBD2 matching 8 bases. The V segment lost 4 bases and the J segment 8 bases; nucleotides outside the gene matches: 7. CDR3 size: 14 residues. CDR3 amino acids: CASSSAGLDYEQFF. The CDR3 DNA reads as TGTGCCAGCAGTTCGGCGGGACTAGACTATGAGCAGTTCTTC.

The V gene is TRBV21-1, the J gene TRBJ2-3; the table's D call TRBD2 went unverified against the DNA. TRBV21-1 is an annotated pseudogene. This CDR3 contains 16 residues. DNA of the CDR3: TGTGCCAGCAGCAACAGAGGAGGGTCGAGCACAGATACGCAGTATTTT. Protein: CASSNRGGSSTDTQYF.